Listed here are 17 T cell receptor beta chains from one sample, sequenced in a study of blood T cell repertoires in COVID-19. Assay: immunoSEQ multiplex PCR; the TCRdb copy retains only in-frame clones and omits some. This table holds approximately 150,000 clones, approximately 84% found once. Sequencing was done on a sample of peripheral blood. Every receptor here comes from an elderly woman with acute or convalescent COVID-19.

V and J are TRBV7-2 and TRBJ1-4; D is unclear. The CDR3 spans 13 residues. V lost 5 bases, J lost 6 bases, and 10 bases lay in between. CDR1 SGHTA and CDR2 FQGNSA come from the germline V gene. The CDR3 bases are TGTGCCAGCAGCCTAGGAGGGTATGAAAAACTGTTTTTT. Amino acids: CASSLGGYEKLFF.

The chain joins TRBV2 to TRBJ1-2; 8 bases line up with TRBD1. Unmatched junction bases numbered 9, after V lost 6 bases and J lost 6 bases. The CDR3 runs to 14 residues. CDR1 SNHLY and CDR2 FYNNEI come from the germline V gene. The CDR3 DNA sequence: TGTGCCAGCAGCCGAGCCGGGACAGGCGATGGCTACACCTTC. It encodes CASSRAGTGDGYTF.

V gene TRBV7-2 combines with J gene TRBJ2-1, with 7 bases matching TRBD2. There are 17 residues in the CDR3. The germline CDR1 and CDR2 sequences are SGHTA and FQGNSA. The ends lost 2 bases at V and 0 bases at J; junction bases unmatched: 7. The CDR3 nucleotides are TGTGCCAGCAGCTTACTAGCGGCAACCAGCTCCTACAATGAGCAGTTCTTC. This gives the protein CASSLLAATSSYNEQFF.

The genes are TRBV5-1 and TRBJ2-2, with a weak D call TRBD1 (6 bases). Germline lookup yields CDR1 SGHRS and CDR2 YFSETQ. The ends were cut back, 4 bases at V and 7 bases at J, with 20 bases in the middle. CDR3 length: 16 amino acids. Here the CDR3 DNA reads TGCGCCAGCAGCCCCGGACAGCTTGGTTTTTTCGGGGAGCTGTTTTTT. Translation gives CASSPGQLGFFGELFF.

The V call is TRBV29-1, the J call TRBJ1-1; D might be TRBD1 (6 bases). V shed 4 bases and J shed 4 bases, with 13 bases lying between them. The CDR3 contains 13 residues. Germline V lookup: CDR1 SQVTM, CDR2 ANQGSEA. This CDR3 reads CSVGRGGFTEAFF. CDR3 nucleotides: TGCAGCGTTGGGAGGGGGGGTTTCACTGAAGCTTTCTTT.

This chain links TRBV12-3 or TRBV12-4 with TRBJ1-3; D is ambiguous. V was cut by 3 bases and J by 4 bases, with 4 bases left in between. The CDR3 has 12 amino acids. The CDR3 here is CASSFLGNTIYF. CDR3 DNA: TGTGCCAGCAGTTTCTTGGGAAACACCATATATTTT.

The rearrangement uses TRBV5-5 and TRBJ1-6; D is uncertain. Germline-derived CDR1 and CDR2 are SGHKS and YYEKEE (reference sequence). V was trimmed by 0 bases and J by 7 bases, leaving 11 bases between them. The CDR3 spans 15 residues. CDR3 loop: CASSLEPSGNSPLHF. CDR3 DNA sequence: TGTGCCAGCAGCTTGGAGCCCAGCGGGAATTCACCCCTCCACTTT.

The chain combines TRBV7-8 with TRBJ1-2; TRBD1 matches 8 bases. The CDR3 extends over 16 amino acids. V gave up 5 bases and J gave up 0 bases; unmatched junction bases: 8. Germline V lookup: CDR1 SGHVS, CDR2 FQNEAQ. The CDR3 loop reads CASSREAGGTNYGYTF. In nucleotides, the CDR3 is TGTGCCAGCAGCCGAGAAGCAGGGGGCACTAACTATGGCTACACCTTC.

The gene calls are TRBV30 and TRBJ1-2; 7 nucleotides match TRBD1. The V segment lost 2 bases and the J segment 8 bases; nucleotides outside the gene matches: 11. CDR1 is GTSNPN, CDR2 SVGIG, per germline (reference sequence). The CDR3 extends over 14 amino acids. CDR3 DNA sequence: TGTGCCTGGAGTAACAGGGGAGGCTCGGGCGGCTACACCTTC. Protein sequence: CAWSNRGGSGGYTF.

The CDR3: CASSFVRGTEAFF. The CDR3 coding sequence is TGTGCCAGCAGCTTCGTCAGGGGCACTGAAGCTTTCTTT. The V call is TRBV11-2, the J call TRBJ1-1, with D possibly matching TRBD1 (6 bases). Per germline, CDR1 SGHAT and CDR2 FQNNGV. V was shortened by 3 bases and J by 4 bases, with 9 bases between the two germline ends. This CDR3 comprises 13 residues.

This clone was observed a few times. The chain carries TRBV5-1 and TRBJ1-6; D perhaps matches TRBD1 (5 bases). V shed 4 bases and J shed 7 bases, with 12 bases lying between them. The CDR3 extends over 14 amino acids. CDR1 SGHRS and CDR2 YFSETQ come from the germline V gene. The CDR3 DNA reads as TGCGCCAGCAGCGCGGGACGGGACAATTCACCCCTCCACTTT. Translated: CASSAGRDNSPLHF. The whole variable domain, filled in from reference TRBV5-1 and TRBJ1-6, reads KAGVTQTPRYLIKTRGQQVTLSCSPISGHRSVSWYQQTPGQGLQFLFEYFSETQRNKGNFPGRFSGRQFSNSRSEMNVSTLELGDSALYLCASSAGRDNSPLHFGNGTRLTVT.

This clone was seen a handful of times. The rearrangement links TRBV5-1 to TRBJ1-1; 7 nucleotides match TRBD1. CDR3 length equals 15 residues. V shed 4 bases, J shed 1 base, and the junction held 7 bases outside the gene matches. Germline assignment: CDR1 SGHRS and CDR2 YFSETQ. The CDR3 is CASSGVPGGNTEAFF. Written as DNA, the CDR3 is TGCGCCAGCAGCGGGGTCCCAGGGGGGAACACTGAAGCTTTCTTT.

CDR3 DNA sequence: TGCAGTGCTGGGGAGGTCTATGGCTACACCTTC. Translation: CSAGEVYGYTF. The chain couples TRBV20-1 to TRBJ1-2; D gene uncertain. Trimming cost V 5 bases and J 4 bases, with 8 bases left between them. The CDR3 totals 11 residues. Germline CDR1 reads DFQATT; CDR2 reads SNEGSKA (reference sequence).

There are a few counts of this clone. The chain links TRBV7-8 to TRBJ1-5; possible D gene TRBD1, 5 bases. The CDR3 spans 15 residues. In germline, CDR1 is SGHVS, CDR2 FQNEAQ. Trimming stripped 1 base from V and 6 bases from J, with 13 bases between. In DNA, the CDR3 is TGTGCCAGCAGCTTAGTTTGGGGGGAGGGTCAGCCCCAGCATTTT. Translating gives CASSLVWGEGQPQHF.

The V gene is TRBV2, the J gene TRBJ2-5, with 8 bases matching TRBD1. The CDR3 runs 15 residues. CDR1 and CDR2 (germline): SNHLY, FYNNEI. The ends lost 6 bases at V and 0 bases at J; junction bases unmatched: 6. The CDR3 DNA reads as TGTGCCAGCAGACGGGACAGGAGTAACCAAGAGACCCAGTACTTC. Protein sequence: CASRRDRSNQETQYF.

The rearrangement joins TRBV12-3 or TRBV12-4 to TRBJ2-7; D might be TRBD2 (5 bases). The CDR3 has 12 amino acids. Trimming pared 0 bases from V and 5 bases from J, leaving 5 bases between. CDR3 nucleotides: TGTGCCAGCAGTTTAGCTAGCGACGAGCAGTACTTC. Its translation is CASSLASDEQYF.

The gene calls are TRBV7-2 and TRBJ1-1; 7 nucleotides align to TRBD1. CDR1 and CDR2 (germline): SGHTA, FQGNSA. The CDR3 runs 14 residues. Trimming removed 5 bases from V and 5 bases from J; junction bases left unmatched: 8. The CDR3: CASSPQGGRTEAFF. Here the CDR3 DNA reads TGTGCCAGCAGCCCGCAGGGGGGTCGGACTGAAGCTTTCTTT.